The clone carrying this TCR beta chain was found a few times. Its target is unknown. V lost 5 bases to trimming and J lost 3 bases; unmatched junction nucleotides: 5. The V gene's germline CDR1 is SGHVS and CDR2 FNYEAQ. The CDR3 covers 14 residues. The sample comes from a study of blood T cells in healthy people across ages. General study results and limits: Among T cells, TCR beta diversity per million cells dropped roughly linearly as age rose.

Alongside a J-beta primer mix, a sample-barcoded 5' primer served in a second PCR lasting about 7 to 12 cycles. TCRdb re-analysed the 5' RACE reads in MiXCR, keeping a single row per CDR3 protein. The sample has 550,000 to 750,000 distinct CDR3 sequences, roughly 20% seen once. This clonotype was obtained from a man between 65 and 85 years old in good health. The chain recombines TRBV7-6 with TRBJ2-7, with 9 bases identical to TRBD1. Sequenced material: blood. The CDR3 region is CASSTETGGYEQYF. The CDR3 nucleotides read TGTGCCAGCAGCACCGAGACAGGGGGCTACGAGCAGTACTTC.